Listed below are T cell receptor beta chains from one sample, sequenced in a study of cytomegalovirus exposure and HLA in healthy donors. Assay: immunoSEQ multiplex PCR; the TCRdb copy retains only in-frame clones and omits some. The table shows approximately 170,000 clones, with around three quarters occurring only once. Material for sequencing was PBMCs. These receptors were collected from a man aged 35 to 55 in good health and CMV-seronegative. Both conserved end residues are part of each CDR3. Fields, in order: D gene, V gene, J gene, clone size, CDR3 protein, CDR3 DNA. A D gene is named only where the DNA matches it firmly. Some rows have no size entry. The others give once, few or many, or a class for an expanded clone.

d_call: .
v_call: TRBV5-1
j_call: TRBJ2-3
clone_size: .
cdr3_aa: CASSLTRETDTQYF
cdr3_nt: TGCGCCAGCAGCTTGACGAGGGAGACAGATACGCAGTATTTT

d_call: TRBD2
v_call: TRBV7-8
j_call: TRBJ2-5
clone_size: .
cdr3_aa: CASSLELAVKETQYF
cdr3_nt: TGTGCCAGCAGCTTAGAACTAGCGGTTAAAGAGACCCAGTACTTC

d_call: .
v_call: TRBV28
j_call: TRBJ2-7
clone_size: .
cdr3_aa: CASGGAPSYEQYF
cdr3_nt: TGTGCCAGCGGGGGGGCTCCCTCCTACGAGCAGTACTTC

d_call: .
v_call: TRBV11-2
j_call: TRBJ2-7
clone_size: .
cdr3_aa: CASSPVTGNLREQYF
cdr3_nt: TGTGCCAGCAGCCCCGTTACAGGGAACTTACGAGAGCAGTACTTC

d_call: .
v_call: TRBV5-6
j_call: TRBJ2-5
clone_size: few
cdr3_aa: CASSLDRLQESQYF
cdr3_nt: TGTGCCAGCAGCTTGGACAGGCTCCAAGAGAGCCAGTACTTC

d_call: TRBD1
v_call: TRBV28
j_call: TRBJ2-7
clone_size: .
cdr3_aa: CASSPGQISYEQYF
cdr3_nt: TGTGCCAGCAGCCCGGGACAGATCAGCTACGAGCAGTACTTC

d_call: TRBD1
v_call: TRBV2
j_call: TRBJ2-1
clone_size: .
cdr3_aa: CASSEIEDRGTEQFF
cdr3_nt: TGTGCCAGCAGTGAAATAGAGGACAGGGGAACTGAGCAGTTCTTC

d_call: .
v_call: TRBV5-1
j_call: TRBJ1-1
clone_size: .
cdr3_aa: CASSPGVPATEAFF
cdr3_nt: TGCGCCAGCAGCCCAGGGGTCCCAGCGACTGAAGCTTTCTTT

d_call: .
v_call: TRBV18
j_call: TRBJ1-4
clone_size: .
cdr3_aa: CATGTTTNEKLFF
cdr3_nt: TGTGCCACCGGGACAACAACTAATGAAAAACTGTTTTTC

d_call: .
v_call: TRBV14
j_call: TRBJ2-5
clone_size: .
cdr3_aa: CASSLRPRGATQETQYF
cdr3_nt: TGTGCCAGCAGTCTTCGCCCCCGCGGGGCAACCCAAGAGACCCAGTACTTC

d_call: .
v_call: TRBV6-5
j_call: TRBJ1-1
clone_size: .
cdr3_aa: CASFHRRMNTEAFF
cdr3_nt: TGTGCCAGCTTTCACAGGCGCATGAACACTGAAGCTTTCTTT

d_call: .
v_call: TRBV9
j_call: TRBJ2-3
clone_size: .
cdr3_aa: CASSVAGRGGGADTQYF
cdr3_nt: TGTGCCAGCAGCGTAGCGGGCAGGGGCGGGGGCGCAGATACGCAGTATTTT

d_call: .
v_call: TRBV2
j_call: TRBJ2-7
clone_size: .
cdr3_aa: CASTLGTFYEQYF
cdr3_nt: TGTGCCAGCACCCTCGGGACTTTTTACGAGCAGTACTTC

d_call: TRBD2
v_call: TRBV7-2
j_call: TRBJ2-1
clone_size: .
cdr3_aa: CASSSPSGRDNEQFF
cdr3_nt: TGTGCCAGCAGCAGCCCTAGCGGGAGGGACAATGAGCAGTTCTTC

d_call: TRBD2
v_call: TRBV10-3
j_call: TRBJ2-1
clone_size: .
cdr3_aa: CATTGPGGARGDIYNEQFF
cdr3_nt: TGTGCCACCACGGGGCCGGGGGGGGCTAGGGGAGACATCTACAATGAGCAGTTCTTC

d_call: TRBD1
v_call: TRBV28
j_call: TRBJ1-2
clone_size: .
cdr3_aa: CASSLYRGQGYGYTF
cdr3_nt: TGTGCCAGCAGTTTATACCGAGGACAGGGCTATGGCTACACCTTC

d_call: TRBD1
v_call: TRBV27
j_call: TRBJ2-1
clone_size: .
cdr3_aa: CASSVGTGDYNEQFF
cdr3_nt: TGTGCCAGCAGTGTCGGGACAGGGGACTACAATGAGCAGTTCTTC

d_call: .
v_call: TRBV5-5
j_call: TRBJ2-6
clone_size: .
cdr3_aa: CASSPFGGTGANVLTF
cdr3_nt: TGTGCCAGCAGCCCCTTCGGGGGAACCGGGGCCAACGTCCTGACTTTC

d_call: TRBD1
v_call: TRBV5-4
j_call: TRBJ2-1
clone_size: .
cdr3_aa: CASSSRGQPNEQFF
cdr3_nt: TGTGCCAGCAGCTCCCGGGGACAGCCCAATGAGCAGTTCTTC

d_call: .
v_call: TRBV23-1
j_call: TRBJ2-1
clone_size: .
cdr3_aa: CASSLGDEPYNEQFF
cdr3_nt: TGCGCCAGCAGCCTAGGAGACGAGCCCTACAATGAGCAGTTCTTC

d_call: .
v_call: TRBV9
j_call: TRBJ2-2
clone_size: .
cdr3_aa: CASSVDWTPGSGELFF
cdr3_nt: TGTGCCAGCAGCGTAGATTGGACCCCAGGGTCCGGGGAGCTGTTTTTT

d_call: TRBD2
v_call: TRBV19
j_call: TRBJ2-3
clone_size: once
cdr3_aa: CASSISGGRGRGTDTQYF
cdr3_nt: TGTGCCAGTAGTATCTCTGGCGGGAGAGGGAGGGGCACAGATACGCAGTATTTT

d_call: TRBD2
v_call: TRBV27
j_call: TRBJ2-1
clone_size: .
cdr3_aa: CASSLPGLAGFYNEQFF
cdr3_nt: TGTGCCAGCAGTTTACCCGGACTAGCGGGTTTCTACAATGAGCAGTTCTTC

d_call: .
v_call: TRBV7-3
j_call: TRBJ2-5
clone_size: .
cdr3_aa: CASSLSGLETQYF
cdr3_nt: TGTGCCAGCAGCTTATCAGGGTTGGAGACCCAGTACTTC

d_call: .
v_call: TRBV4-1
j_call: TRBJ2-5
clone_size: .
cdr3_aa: CASSQILRETQYF
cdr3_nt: TGCGCCAGCAGCCAAATCCTCAGGGAGACCCAGTACTTC

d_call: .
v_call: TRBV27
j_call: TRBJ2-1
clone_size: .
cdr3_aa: CASSSLPPGEQFF
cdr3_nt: TGTGCCAGCAGTTCTTTACCCCCTGGCGAGCAGTTCTTC

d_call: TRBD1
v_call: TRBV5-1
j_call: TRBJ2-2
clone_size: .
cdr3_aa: CASSDRVGAGELFF
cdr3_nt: TGCGCCAGCAGCGACAGGGTGGGCGCCGGGGAGCTGTTTTTT

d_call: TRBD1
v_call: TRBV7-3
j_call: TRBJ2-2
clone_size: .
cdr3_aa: CASSDRGGDTGELFF
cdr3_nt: TGTGCCAGCAGCGACAGGGGGGGGGACACCGGGGAGCTGTTTTTT

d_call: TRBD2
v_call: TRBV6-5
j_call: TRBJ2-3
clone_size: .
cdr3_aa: CASNQREKTDTQYF
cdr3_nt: TGTGCCAGCAACCAGCGGGAAAAAACAGATACGCAGTATTTT

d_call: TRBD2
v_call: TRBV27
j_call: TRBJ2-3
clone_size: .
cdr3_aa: CASSLSGGGRKWDTQYF
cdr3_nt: TGTGCCAGCAGTTTATCTGGGGGGGGGAGGAAGTGGGATACGCAGTATTTT

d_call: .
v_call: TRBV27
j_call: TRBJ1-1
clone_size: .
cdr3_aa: CASRRHQDTEAFF
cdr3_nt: TGTGCCAGCAGGAGACACCAAGATACTGAAGCTTTCTTT

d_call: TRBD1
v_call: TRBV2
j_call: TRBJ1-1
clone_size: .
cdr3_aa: CASSEAGRGRTEAFF
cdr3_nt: TGTGCCAGCAGTGAAGCGGGCAGGGGGCGAACTGAAGCTTTCTTT

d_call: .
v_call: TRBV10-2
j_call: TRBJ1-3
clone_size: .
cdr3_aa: CASSDHGDSGNTIYF
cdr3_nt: TGCGCCAGCAGTGATCACGGTGACTCTGGAAACACCATATATTTT

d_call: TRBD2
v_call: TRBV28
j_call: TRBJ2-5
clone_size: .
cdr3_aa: CASRLAGVRETQYF
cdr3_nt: TGTGCCAGCAGACTAGCGGGAGTTCGGGAGACCCAGTACTTC

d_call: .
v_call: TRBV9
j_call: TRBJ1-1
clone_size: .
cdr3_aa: CASSPRGEMNTEAFF
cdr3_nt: TGTGCCAGCAGCCCCCGGGGGGAAATGAACACTGAAGCTTTCTTT

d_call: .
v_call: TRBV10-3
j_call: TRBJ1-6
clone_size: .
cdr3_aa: CAISGQGLDNSPLHF
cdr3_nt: TGTGCCATCAGTGGGCAGGGGTTAGACAATTCACCCCTCCACTTT

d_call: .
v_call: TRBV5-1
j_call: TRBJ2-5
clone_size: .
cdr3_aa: CASSLDGRGIQETQYF
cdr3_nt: TGCGCCAGCAGCTTGGATGGCAGGGGAATCCAAGAGACCCAGTACTTC

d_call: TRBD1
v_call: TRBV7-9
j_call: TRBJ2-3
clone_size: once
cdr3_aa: CASRGRGPDTQYF
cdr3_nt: TGTGCCAGCAGGGGCAGGGGGCCAGATACGCAGTATTTT

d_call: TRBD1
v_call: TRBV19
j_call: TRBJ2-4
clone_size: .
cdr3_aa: CATGVGQGAKNIQYF
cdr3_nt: TGTGCCACCGGGGTTGGACAGGGGGCCAAAAACATTCAGTACTTC

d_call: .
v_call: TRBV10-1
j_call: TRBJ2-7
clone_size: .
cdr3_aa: CASSRDLSSYEQYF
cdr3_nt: TGCGCCAGCAGCCGGGACTTAAGCTCCTACGAGCAGTACTTC

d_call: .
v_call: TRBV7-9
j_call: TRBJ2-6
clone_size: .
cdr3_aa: CASSFTPGANGLTF
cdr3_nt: TGTGCCAGCAGCTTCACCCCTGGGGCCAACGGCCTGACTTTC

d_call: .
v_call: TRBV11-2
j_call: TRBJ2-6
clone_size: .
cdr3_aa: CASIPTVPGANVLTF
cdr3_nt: TGTGCCAGCATACCGACAGTCCCTGGGGCCAACGTCCTGACTTTC

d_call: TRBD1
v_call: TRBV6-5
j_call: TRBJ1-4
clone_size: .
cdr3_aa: CASSLPGGEKLFF
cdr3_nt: TGTGCCAGCAGCCTTCCAGGGGGCGAAAAACTGTTTTTT

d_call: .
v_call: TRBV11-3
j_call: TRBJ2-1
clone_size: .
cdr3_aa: CASSLQARNNEQFF
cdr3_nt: TGTGCCAGCAGCCTACAGGCAAGGAATAATGAGCAGTTCTTC

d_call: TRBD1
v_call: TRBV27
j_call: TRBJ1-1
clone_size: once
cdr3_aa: CASSLSTGGIKNTEAFF
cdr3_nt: TGTGCCAGCAGTTTGTCGACAGGGGGCATAAAGAACACTGAAGCTTTCTTT